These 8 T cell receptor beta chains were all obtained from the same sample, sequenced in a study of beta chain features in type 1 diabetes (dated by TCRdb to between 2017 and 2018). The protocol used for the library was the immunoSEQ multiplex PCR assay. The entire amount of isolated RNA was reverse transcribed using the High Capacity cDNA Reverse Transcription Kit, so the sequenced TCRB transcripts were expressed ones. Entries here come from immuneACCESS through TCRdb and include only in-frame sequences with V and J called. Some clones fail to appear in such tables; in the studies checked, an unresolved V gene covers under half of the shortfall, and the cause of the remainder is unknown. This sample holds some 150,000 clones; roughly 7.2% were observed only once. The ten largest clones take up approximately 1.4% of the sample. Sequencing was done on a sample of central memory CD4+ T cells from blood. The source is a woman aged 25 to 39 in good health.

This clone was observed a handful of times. The DNA for the CDR3 is TGTGCCAGCAGCCATGGGGTCGGGAGGGGTTACAATGAGCAGTTCTTC. Amino acids: CASSHGVGRGYNEQFF. The chain employs TRBV7-3 and TRBJ2-1; 8 positions agree with TRBD2. The CDR3 consists of 16 residues. The J segment lost 4 bases and the V segment lost 5 bases, leaving 10 bases of the junction unmatched. Germline values: CDR1 SGHTA, CDR2 FQGTGA.

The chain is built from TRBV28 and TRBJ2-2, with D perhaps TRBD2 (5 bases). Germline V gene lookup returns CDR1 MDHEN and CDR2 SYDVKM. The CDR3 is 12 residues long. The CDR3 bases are TGTGCGACTACGGTACACACCGGGGAGCTGTTTTTT. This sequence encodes CATTVHTGELFF. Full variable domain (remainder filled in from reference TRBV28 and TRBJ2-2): DVKVTQSSRYLVKRTGEKVFLECVQDMDHENMFWYRQDPGLGLRLIYFSYDVKMKEKGDIPEGYSVSREKKERFSLILESASTNQTSMYLCATTVHTGELFFGEGSRLTVL.

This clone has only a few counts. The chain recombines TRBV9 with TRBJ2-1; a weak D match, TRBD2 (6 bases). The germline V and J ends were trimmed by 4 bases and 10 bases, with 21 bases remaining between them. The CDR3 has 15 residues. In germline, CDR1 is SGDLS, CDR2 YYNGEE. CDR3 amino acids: CASSPWGTPKGEQFF. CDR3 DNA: TGTGCCAGCAGCCCTTGGGGGACTCCAAAGGGGGAGCAGTTCTTC.

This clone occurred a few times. The CDR3 nucleotides are TGTGCCAGCAGCCCCTCTGACAATGAGCAGTTCTTC. Translation gives CASSPSDNEQFF. The gene calls are TRBV6-5 and TRBJ2-1; D unresolved. This CDR3 has 12 residues. Trimming cost V 6 bases and J 5 bases, with 8 bases left between them. The germline CDR1 and CDR2 sequences are MNHEY and SVGAGI.

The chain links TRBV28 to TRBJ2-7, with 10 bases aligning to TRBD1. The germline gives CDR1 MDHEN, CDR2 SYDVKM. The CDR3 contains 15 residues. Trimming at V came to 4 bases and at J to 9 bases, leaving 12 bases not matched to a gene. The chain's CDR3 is CASSSPGTGAEGQYF. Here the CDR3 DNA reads TGTGCCAGCAGTTCCCCCGGGACAGGGGCCGAGGGGCAGTACTTC.

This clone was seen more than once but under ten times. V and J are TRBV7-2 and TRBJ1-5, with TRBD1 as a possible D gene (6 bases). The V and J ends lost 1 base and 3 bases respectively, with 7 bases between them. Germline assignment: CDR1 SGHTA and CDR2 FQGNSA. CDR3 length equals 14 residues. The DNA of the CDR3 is TGTGCCAGCAGCTTAGACAGGGCCAATCAGCCCCAGCATTTT. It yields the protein CASSLDRANQPQHF. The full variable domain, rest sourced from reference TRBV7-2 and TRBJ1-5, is GAGVSQSPSNKVTEKGKDVELRCDPISGHTALYWYRQSLGQGLEFLIYFQGNSAPDKSGLPSDRFSAERTGGSVSTLTIQRTQQEDSAVYLCASSLDRANQPQHFGDGTRLSIL.

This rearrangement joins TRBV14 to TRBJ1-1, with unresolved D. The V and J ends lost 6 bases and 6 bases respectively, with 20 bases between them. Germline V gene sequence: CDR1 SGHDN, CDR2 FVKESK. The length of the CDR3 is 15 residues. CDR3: CASSGLPAILSEAFF. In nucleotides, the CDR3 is TGTGCCAGCAGTGGACTGCCGGCTATTCTATCTGAAGCTTTCTTT.

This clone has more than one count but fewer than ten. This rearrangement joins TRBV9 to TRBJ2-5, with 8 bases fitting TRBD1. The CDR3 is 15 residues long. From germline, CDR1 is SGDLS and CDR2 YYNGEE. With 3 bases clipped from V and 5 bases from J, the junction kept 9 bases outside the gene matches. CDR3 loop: CASSGTDRASETQYF. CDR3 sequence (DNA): TGTGCCAGCAGCGGAACGGACAGGGCCTCGGAGACCCAGTACTTC.